A single sample gave rise to the 28 T cell receptor beta chains below, sequenced in a study of radiation and T cells in renal cell carcinoma. The time point was: blood 2 weeks post-SBRT. Treatment described: 15 Gy SBRT to primary tumor, nephrectomy 4 weeks later. Sequencing was performed with immunoSEQ multiplex PCR; in TCRdb, only in-frame clones are kept and a portion is missing. The repertoire holds 25,000 to 30,000 clones, 81% seen once, with approximately 30% in the top ten. The sequencing used blood, collected from a patient whose treatment included radiotherapy and nephrectomy. These receptors came from a man between 60 and 75 years old with renal cell carcinoma.

The chain is built from TRBV27 and TRBJ2-3; D ambiguous. V was pared by 8 bases and J by 6 bases, with 6 bases between. The CDR3 has 10 residues. Germline V lookup: CDR1 MNHEY, CDR2 SMNVEV (reference sequence). The CDR3 DNA reads as TGTGCCAGCGGAAGGGATACGCAGTATTTT. Translation gives CASGRDTQYF.

This chain links TRBV5-1 with TRBJ2-7; D is unclear. The CDR3 length is 12 residues. The V and J ends lost 1 base and 3 bases respectively, with 5 bases between them. Germline CDR1 and CDR2: SGHRS and YFSETQ. CDR3 in DNA: TGCGCCAGCAGCTTGCACAACTACGAGCAGTACTTC. It is translated as CASSLHNYEQYF. The variable domain in full, with the rest retrieved from reference TRBV5-1 and TRBJ2-7, is KAGVTQTPRYLIKTRGQQVTLSCSPISGHRSVSWYQQTPGQGLQFLFEYFSETQRNKGNFPGRFSGRQFSNSRSEMNVSTLELGDSALYLCASSLHNYEQYFGPGTRLTVT.

The rearrangement links TRBV21-1 to TRBJ2-5; the table's TRBD1 call for D was not verified on the DNA. TRBV21-1 is marked as a pseudogene. The CDR3 totals 16 residues. CDR3 protein: CASSVRTGEGEETQYF. DNA of the CDR3: TGTGCCAGCAGCGTAAGGACAGGGGAGGGTGAAGAGACCCAGTACTTC.

Concerning this clone: The junction departs from germline at one end; a sequencing error may be responsible. The chain uses TRBV4-2 and TRBJ2-4, with 8 bases identical to TRBD2. This CDR3 is 16 amino acids long. Germline lookup yields CDR1 LGHNA and CDR2 YNFKEQ. The CDR3, as DNA: TGTGCCAGCAGCCAAGAGAATGGGCTAGCGGGTAGGGCTGTGCACTTC. It translates to CASSQENGLAGRAVHF.

The chain joins TRBV6-1 to TRBJ2-6; the D call may be TRBD1 or TRBD2 (5 bases each). Deletions cut 4 bases from V and 0 bases from J, with 19 bases between. The CDR3 spans 19 residues. Per the germline V gene, CDR1 is MNHNS and CDR2 is SASEGT. In DNA form, the CDR3 reads TGTGCCAGCAGTGTCGGCCGCCAGAGGGGCTACTCTGGGGCCAACGTCCTGACTTTC. Its protein is CASSVGRQRGYSGANVLTF.

The gene calls are TRBV2 and TRBJ2-5; D might be TRBD2 (6 bases). This CDR3 is 13 amino acids long. Per the germline V gene, CDR1 is SNHLY and CDR2 is FYNNEI. Between the trimmed V and J ends, which lost 0 bases and 7 bases, there was a span of 9 bases. The CDR3 DNA reads as TGTGCCAGCAGTGAAGCGGGGGGAGCGACCCAGTACTTC. This gives the protein CASSEAGGATQYF.

This chain links TRBV5-1 with TRBJ2-7, with D perhaps TRBD1 (5 bases). Trimming cost V 5 bases and J 3 bases, with 12 bases left between them. This CDR3 spans 13 amino acids. Per germline, CDR1 SGHRS and CDR2 YFSETQ. The chain's CDR3 is CASSPERGYEQYF. The CDR3 bases are TGCGCCAGCAGTCCGGAAAGGGGCTACGAGCAGTACTTC.

Turning to this clone: Its ends do not fully match the called genes, so a read error is possible. For the CDR3, the DNA is TGTGCCAGCAGCCAGGGACTAGCGGGGAGGGAAAAGATCTTC. Its protein product is CASSQGLAGREKIF. The chain carries TRBV7-2 and TRBJ2-1; 13 bases align to TRBD2. This CDR3 has 14 residues. Germline CDR1 and CDR2: SGHTA and FQGNSA.

Only one count was recorded for this clone. The gene calls are TRBV7-5 and TRBJ2-1; the table's TRBD2 call for D was not verified on the DNA. TRBV7-5 is given as a pseudogene. The length of the CDR3 is 15 residues. Here the CDR3 DNA reads TGTGCCAGCAGCTTTGGGACTAGCGGGAGGGATGAGCAGTTCTTC. Protein product: CASSFGTSGRDEQFF.

Here the CDR3 reads CASSLVPIAVYEQYF. The CDR3 region has the DNA TGTGCCAGCAGCCTCGTACCTATAGCTGTCTACGAGCAGTACTTC. This chain links TRBV27 with TRBJ2-7, with D unclear. V lost 6 bases and J 3 bases, leaving 18 bases between the germline ends. Germline V gene data show CDR1 as MNHEY and CDR2 as SMNVEV (reference sequence). The CDR3 is 15 amino acids.

The rearrangement uses TRBV18 and TRBJ2-1; 12 bases are shared with TRBD1. This CDR3 contains 16 residues. J was trimmed by 8 bases and V by 6 bases; bases with no gene match: 11. The germline V gene has CDR1 KGHSH and CDR2 LQKENI. The CDR3 DNA reads as TGTGCCAGCTCCCCGGGGACAGGGGGCATGTTCGATGAGCAGTTCTTC. As protein: CASSPGTGGMFDEQFF.

This rearrangement joins TRBV6-6 to TRBJ1-1, with TRBD1 matching over 7 bases. The length of the CDR3 is 14 residues. Germline trimming cut 2 bases from V and 7 bases from J; bases unmatched to any gene: 7. Germline CDR1 and CDR2: MNHNY and SVGAGI (reference sequence). For the CDR3, the DNA is TGTGCCAGCAGTTACACCCCGGCAGGGGGTGAAGCTTTCTTT. Translating gives CASSYTPAGGEAFF.

V and J are TRBV30 and TRBJ1-5, with no clear D. This CDR3 is built from 14 residues. Germline V CDR1 and CDR2: GTSNPN, SVGIG (reference sequence). V gave up 3 bases and J gave up 1 base, with 10 bases separating them. The CDR3 sequence is CAWSGPGSNQPQHF. For the CDR3, the DNA is TGTGCCTGGAGCGGGCCGGGAAGCAATCAGCCCCAGCATTTT. Together with reference TRBV30 and TRBJ1-5, the CDR3 gives the full variable domain: SQTIHQWPATLVQPVGSPLSLECTVEGTSNPNLYWYRQAAGRGLQLLFYSVGIGQISSEVPQNLSASRPQDRQFILSSKKLLLSDSGFYLCAWSGPGSNQPQHFGDGTRLSIL.

The rearrangement links TRBV14 to TRBJ2-3; 7 bases are a match to TRBD1. The CDR3 totals 16 residues. J gave up 7 bases and V 0 bases, and 10 bases lay outside the gene matches. Germline lookup yields CDR1 SGHDN and CDR2 FVKESK. CDR3 DNA sequence: TGTGCCAGCAGCCAAGAATTGGGACAGATGGTGAATACGCAGTATTTT. The encoded protein is CASSQELGQMVNTQYF.

The chain is built from TRBV7-8 and TRBJ1-6; no reliable D call. Germline-derived CDR1 and CDR2 are SGHVS and FQNEAQ. V was shortened by 5 bases and J by 9 bases, with 11 bases between the two germline ends. The CDR3 covers 13 residues. In nucleotides, the CDR3 is TGTGCCAGCAGCCGCGCCATCCCTTCACCCCTCCACTTT. Protein: CASSRAIPSPLHF.

Concerning this clone itself: The sample holds other DNA sequences that translate to the same CDR3. This chain connects TRBV27 to TRBJ1-1, with D hard to call. The CDR3 runs to 14 residues. Looked up from germline, CDR1 is MNHEY and CDR2 is SMNVEV (reference sequence). V was pared by 0 bases and J by 1 base, with 6 bases between. CDR3: CASSLSIGNTEAFF. CDR3 sequence (DNA): TGTGCCAGCAGTTTATCTATAGGGAACACTGAAGCTTTCTTT.

The chain joins TRBV27 to TRBJ2-7; possible D gene TRBD1, 5 bases. V lost 6 bases to trimming and J lost 2 bases, with 11 bases between them. The germline V gene has CDR1 MNHEY and CDR2 SMNVEV (reference sequence). The CDR3 sequence is 13 residues long. The CDR3 sequence is CASSADRAYEQYF. The CDR3 DNA reads TGTGCCAGCAGCGCCGACAGAGCCTACGAGCAGTACTTC.

This clone was seen a few times. J is TRBJ1-1 and V is TRBV6-7; TRBD1 might be the D (5 bases). TRBV6-7 falls under the ORF class, with uncertain function. The CDR3 extends over 15 amino acids. V dropped 2 bases and J dropped 3 bases, with 13 bases sitting between them. The CDR3 reads CASSYLSGTHTEAFF. CDR3 DNA sequence: TGTGCCAGCAGTTACCTTTCTGGGACGCACACTGAAGCTTTCTTT.

This chain uses TRBV6-5 with TRBJ1-2; D is unresolved. The CDR3 spans 13 residues. Germline loops: CDR1 MNHEY, CDR2 SVGAGI. Here the CDR3 reads CAVLHSGADGYTF. CDR3 in DNA: TGTGCGGTTCTCCACTCAGGCGCTGACGGCTACACCTTC.

This clone was observed once. V gene TRBV27 combines with J gene TRBJ1-2; D may be TRBD1 (5 bases). CDR1 MNHEY and CDR2 SMNVEV come from the germline V gene (reference sequence). With 7 bases removed from V and 6 bases from J, the gap between germline ends came to 21 bases. The CDR3 covers 15 residues. The CDR3 DNA is TGTGCCAGCAAAACCCAGGGCGGGGTTTACGATGGCTACACCTTC. Amino acids: CASKTQGGVYDGYTF.

The genes are TRBV6-6 and TRBJ1-2; the D gene is possibly TRBD1 (5 bases). CDR3 length: 15 residues. V was trimmed by 5 bases and J by 4 bases, leaving 17 bases between them. Germline CDR1 reads MNHNY; CDR2 reads SVGAGI (reference sequence). CDR3 sequence (DNA): TGTGCCAGCAGTCACAGGTCCGATGGGAGCTATGGCTACACCTTC. Amino acid sequence: CASSHRSDGSYGYTF.

The chain links TRBV19 to TRBJ2-2; the D gene is possibly TRBD2 (5 bases). Germline assignment: CDR1 LNHDA and CDR2 SQIVND (reference sequence). This CDR3 has 16 residues. V was cut by 4 bases and J by 0 bases, with 12 bases left in between. The CDR3 DNA is TGTGCCAGTAGTAAGACCGAGCGGTCGAACACCGGGGAGCTGTTTTTT. This translates into CASSKTERSNTGELFF.

This chain uses TRBV19 with TRBJ1-1, with TRBD1 identical over 10 bases. This CDR3 spans 13 amino acids. Germline V gene lookup returns CDR1 LNHDA and CDR2 SQIVND (reference sequence). V was clipped by 8 bases and J by 10 bases; unmatched bases: 10. The CDR3 DNA sequence: TGTGCCAGTTCGGACAGGGGGGGTGAAGGAGCTTTCTTT. It yields the protein CASSDRGGEGAFF.

This clone is a singleton in its sample. J is TRBJ1-3 and V is TRBV27, with no clear D. The CDR3 is made up of 14 amino acids. V gave up 6 bases and J gave up 2 bases, with 11 bases separating them. Germline V CDR1 and CDR2: MNHEY, SMNVEV (reference sequence). This chain's CDR3 is CASSPTWTGNTIYF. Here the CDR3 DNA reads TGTGCCAGCAGCCCAACTTGGACTGGAAACACCATATATTTT.

The rearrangement joins TRBV4-3 to TRBJ2-6; 9 positions match TRBD1. Germline V gene lookup returns CDR1 LGHNA and CDR2 YSLEER. The length of the CDR3 is 19 residues. The V segment lost 2 bases and the J segment 0 bases; nucleotides outside the gene matches: 8. The CDR3 sequence: CASSQREQGATSGANVLTF. CDR3 DNA: TGCGCCAGCAGCCAACGGGAACAGGGGGCCACCTCTGGGGCCAACGTCCTGACTTTC.

In its sample, this clone was seen a few times. The chain recombines TRBV5-5 with TRBJ2-7; unclear D gene. The germline V and J ends were trimmed by 0 bases and 7 bases, with 5 bases remaining between them. The CDR3 has 11 amino acids. Germline V gene lookup returns CDR1 SGHKS and CDR2 YYEKEE (reference sequence). The CDR3 sequence: CASSLGLEQYF. In nucleotides, the CDR3 is TGTGCCAGCAGCTTGGGGCTTGAGCAGTACTTC. Drawing the rest from reference TRBV5-5 and TRBJ2-7, the complete variable domain is DAGVTQSPTHLIKTRGQQVTLRCSPISGHKSVSWYQQVLGQGPQFIFQYYEKEERGRGNFPDRFSARQFPNYSSELNVNALLLGDSALYLCASSLGLEQYFGPGTRLTVT.

The chain combines TRBV7-2 with TRBJ2-1; 13 bases agree with TRBD2. Germline CDR1 reads SGHTA; CDR2 reads FQGNSA. The trim removed 3 bases at V and 10 bases at J, leaving 3 bases unmatched. This CDR3 spans 14 amino acids. The chain's CDR3 is CASSFTSGGGEQFF. DNA for the CDR3: TGTGCCAGCAGCTTTACTAGCGGGGGGGGAGAGCAGTTCTTC.

This clone was counted only a few times. The chain uses TRBV4-1 and TRBJ1-5; no clear D gene. CDR1 is MGHRA and CDR2 is YSYEKL in the germline V gene. The CDR3 is 16 amino acids. V gave up 3 bases and J gave up 3 bases, with 15 bases separating them. The CDR3 here is CASSHFDRGINQPQHF. The CDR3 nucleotides read TGCGCCAGCAGCCATTTTGATCGAGGAATCAATCAGCCCCAGCATTTT.